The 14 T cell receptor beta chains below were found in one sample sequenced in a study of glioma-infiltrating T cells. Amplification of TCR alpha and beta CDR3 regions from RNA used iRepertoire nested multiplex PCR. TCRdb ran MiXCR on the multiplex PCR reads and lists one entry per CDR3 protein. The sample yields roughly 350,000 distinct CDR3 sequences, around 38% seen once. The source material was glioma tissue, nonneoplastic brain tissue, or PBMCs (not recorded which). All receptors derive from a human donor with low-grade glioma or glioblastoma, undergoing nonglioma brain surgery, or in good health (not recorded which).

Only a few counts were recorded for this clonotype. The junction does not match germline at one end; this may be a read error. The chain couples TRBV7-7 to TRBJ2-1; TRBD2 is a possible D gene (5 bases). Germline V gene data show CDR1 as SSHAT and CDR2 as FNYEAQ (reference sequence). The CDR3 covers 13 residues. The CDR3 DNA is TGTGCTAGCAGCCTTTTTGGAGGCAATGAGCAGTTCTTC. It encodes CASSLFGGNEQFF.

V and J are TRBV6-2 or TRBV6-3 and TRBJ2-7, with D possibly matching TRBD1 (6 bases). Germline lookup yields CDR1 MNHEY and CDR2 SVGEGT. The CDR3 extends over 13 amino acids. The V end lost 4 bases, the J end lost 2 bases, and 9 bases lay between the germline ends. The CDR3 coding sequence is TGTGCCAGCAGTTCGTACAGGGCCTACGAGCAGTACTTC. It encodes CASSSYRAYEQYF.

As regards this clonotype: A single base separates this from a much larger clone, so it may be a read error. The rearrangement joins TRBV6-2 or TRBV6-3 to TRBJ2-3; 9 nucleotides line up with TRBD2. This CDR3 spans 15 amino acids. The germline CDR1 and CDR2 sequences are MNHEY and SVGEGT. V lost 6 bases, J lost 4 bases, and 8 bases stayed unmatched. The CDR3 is CASSPLAGRSDTQYF. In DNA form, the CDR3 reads TGTGCCAGCAGCCCCCTAGCGGGAAGATCAGATACGCAGTATTTT.

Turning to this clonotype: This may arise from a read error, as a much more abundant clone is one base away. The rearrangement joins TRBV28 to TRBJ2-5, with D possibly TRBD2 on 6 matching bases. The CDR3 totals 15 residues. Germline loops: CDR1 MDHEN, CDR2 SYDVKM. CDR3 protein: CASSTATGGRETEYF. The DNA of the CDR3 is TGTGCCAGCAGCACTGCAACAGGAGGGAGAGAGACCGAGTACTTC.

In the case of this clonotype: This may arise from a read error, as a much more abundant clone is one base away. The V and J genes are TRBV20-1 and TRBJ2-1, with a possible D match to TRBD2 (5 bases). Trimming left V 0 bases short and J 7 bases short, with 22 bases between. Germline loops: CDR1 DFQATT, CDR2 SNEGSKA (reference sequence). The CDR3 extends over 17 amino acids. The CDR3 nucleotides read TGCAGTGCTAGAGATCGCCTTTTTCTTGGGAGAAAGAATGAGCAGTTCTTC. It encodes CSARDRLFLGRKNEQFF.

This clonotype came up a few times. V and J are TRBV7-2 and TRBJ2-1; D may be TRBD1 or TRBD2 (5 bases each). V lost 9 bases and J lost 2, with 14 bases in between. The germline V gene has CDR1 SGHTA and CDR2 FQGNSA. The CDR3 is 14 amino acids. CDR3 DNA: TGTGCCAGTAGTTCCAGGGACGCCTACAATGAGCAGTTCTTC. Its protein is CASSSRDAYNEQFF.

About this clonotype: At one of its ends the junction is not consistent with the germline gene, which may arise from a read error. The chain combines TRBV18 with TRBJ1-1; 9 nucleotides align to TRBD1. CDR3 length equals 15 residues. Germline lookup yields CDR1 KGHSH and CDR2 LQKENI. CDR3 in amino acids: CASSPQRDRVNETFF. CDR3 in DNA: TGTGCCAGCTCCCCCCAAAGGGACAGGGTAAATGAAACTTTCTTT. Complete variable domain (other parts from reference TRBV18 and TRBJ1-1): NAGVMQNPRHLVRRRGQEARLRCSPMKGHSHVYWYRQLPEEGLKFMVYLQKENIIDESGMPKERFSAEFPKEGPSILRIQQVVRGDSAAYFCASSPQRDRVNETFFGQGTRLTVV.

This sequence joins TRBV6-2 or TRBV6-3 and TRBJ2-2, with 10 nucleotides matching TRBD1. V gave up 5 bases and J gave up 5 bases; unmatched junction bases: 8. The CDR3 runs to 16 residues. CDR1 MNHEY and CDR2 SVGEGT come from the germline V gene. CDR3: CASSHDRGLGTGELFF. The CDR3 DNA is TGTGCCAGCAGTCACGACAGGGGGCTGGGAACCGGGGAGCTGTTTTTT.

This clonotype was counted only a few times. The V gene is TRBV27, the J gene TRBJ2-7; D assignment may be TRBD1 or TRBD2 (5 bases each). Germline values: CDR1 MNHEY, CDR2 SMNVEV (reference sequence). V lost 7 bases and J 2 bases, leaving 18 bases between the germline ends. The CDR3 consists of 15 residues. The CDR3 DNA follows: TGTGCCAGCACCCCTGGGGCGGGCAGAGCCTACGAGCAGTACTTC. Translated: CASTPGAGRAYEQYF.

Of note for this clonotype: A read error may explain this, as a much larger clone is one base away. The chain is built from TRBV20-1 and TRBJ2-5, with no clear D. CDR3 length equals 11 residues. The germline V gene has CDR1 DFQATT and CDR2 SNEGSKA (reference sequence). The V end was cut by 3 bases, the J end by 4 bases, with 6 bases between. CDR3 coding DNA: TGCAGTGCTAGTTGGGGAGAGACCCAGTACTTC. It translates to CSASWGETQYF.

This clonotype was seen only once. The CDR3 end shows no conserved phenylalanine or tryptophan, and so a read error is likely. The CDR3 protein is CASSLNTRIYGYTL. The DNA for the CDR3 is TGTGCCAGCAGCTTAAACACCCGGATTTACGGCTACACCCTC. J is TRBJ1-2 and V is TRBV11-2; D not certain. Germline CDR1 is SGHAT and CDR2 is FQNNGV. CDR3 length: 14 amino acids. The V end was cut by 2 bases, the J end by 8 bases, with 15 bases between.

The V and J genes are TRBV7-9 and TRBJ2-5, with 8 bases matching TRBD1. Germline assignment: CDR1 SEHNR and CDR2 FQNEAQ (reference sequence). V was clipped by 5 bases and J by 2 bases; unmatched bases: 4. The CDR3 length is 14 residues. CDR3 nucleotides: TGTGCCAGCAGCACCAACAGGGGGCAAGAGACCCAGTACTTC. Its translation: CASSTNRGQETQYF.

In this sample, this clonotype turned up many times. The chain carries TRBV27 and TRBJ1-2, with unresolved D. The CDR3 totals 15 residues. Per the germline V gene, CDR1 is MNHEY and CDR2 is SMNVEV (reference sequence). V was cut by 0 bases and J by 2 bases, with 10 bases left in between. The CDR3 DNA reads TGTGCCAGCAGTTTATCGCCGCCGGCCAACTATGGCTACACCTTC. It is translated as CASSLSPPANYGYTF.

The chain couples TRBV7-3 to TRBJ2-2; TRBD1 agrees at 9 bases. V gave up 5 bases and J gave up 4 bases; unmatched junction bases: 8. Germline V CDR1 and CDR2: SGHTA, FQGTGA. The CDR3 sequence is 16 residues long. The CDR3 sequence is CASSPPGQGSTGELFF. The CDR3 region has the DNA TGTGCCAGCAGCCCACCGGGACAGGGATCCACCGGGGAGCTGTTTTTT.